The 29 T cell receptor beta chains reported below all come from one sample, sequenced in a study of blood T cell repertoires in COVID-19. Using immunoSEQ multiplex PCR, the repertoire was profiled, and TCRdb retains in-frame clones only, with some absent. The sample lists 85,000 to 110,000 clones, 89% occurring once. Input material: peripheral blood. All receptors come from an older woman with acute or convalescent COVID-19.

The chain combines TRBV6-6 with TRBJ2-3; D unclear. The CDR3 has 12 residues. Per germline, CDR1 MNHNY and CDR2 SVGAGI (reference sequence). V lost 6 bases and J 6 bases, leaving 10 bases between the germline ends. CDR3 amino acids: CASSPVRDTQYF. CDR3 nucleotides: TGTGCCAGCAGCCCCGTGCGGGATACGCAGTATTTT.

This chain joins TRBV19 and TRBJ1-5; D perhaps matches TRBD1 (5 bases). CDR3 length equals 14 residues. In germline, CDR1 is LNHDA, CDR2 SQIVND (reference sequence). The ends were cut back, 7 bases at V and 2 bases at J, with 12 bases in the middle. The CDR3 nucleotides are TGTGCCAGTAAGGCGTTGACAGGCAATCAGCCCCAGCATTTT. It yields the protein CASKALTGNQPQHF.

This clone occurred once. The gene calls are TRBV19 and TRBJ1-2, with a weak D call TRBD1 (5 bases). Germline CDR1 reads LNHDA; CDR2 reads SQIVND (reference sequence). The CDR3 has 15 residues. Trimming removed 3 bases from V and 0 bases from J, with 11 bases in between. CDR3 residues: CASSIGRDANYGYTF. CDR3 bases: TGTGCCAGTAGTATTGGCAGGGATGCTAACTATGGCTACACCTTC.

This clone was counted a single time. V gene TRBV4-2 combines with J gene TRBJ1-2; a weak D match, TRBD1 (5 bases). The CDR3 is 12 residues long. V lost 1 base and J 8 bases, leaving 8 bases between the germline ends. Per the germline V gene, CDR1 is LGHNA and CDR2 is YNFKEQ. Here the CDR3 DNA reads TGTGCCAGCAGCCAAGTTACAGGAGGCTACACCTTC. Translation: CASSQVTGGYTF.

This clone showed up just a few times. The chain is built from TRBV7-8 and TRBJ1-2; a weak D match, TRBD1 (6 bases). The CDR3 is made up of 14 amino acids. Germline values: CDR1 SGHVS, CDR2 FQNEAQ. The V and J ends lost 5 bases and 4 bases respectively, with 14 bases between them. CDR3 sequence reads: CASSPDRQVYGYTF. The CDR3 region has the DNA TGTGCCAGCAGCCCCGACAGACAGGTCTATGGCTACACCTTC.

The rearrangement joins TRBV14 to TRBJ2-5; D uncertain. Trimming shortened V by 3 bases and J by 6 bases, and 8 bases separated the two germline ends. Germline loops: CDR1 SGHDN, CDR2 FVKESK. The CDR3 is made up of 12 amino acids. As DNA, the CDR3 is TGTGCCAGCAGCCAGGAGAGACAGACCCAGTACTTC. This translates into CASSQERQTQYF.

The chain couples TRBV7-9 to TRBJ1-2; the match to TRBD1 covers 11 bases. The germline V gene encodes CDR1 SEHNR and CDR2 FQNEAQ (reference sequence). Trimming removed 6 bases from V and 4 bases from J; junction bases left unmatched: 4. This CDR3 spans 14 amino acids. CDR3: CASSRTGGGYGYTF. As DNA, the CDR3 is TGTGCCAGCAGTCGGACAGGGGGCGGCTATGGCTACACCTTC.

The CDR3 loop is CASSLGTGKETQYF. The CDR3 DNA follows: TGTGCCAGCAGCCTAGGGACAGGGAAAGAGACCCAGTACTTC. The J gene is TRBJ2-5, the V gene TRBV5-8; 9 bases line up with TRBD1. The CDR3 is 14 residues long. V was pared by 4 bases and J by 3 bases, with 4 bases of the junction left unmatched. Germline CDR1 is SGHTS and CDR2 is YDEGEE.

The gene calls are TRBV28 and TRBJ1-4; D ambiguous. Germline assignment: CDR1 MDHEN and CDR2 SYDVKM. The CDR3 is 15 amino acids. With 5 bases removed from V and 5 bases from J, the gap between germline ends came to 15 bases. This chain's CDR3 is CASSPSGRGNEKLFF. In DNA, the CDR3 is TGTGCCAGCAGTCCTTCCGGGAGAGGGAATGAAAAACTGTTTTTT.

This chain uses TRBV19 with TRBJ1-2, with 7 bases matching TRBD1. V lost 7 bases and J lost 1; bases outside the gene matches: 6. Germline V gene data show CDR1 as LNHDA and CDR2 as SQIVND (reference sequence). This CDR3 has 14 residues. The CDR3 DNA follows: TGTGCCAGTACCCGGACAGGAATTAACTATGGCTACACCTTC. Its translation is CASTRTGINYGYTF. Complete variable domain (other parts from reference TRBV19 and TRBJ1-2): DGGITQSPKYLFRKEGQNVTLSCEQNLNHDAMYWYRQDPGQGLRLIYYSQIVNDFQKGDIAEGYSVSREKKESFPLTVTSAQKNPTAFYLCASTRTGINYGYTFGSGTRLTVV.

A few counts support this clone. The rearrangement joins TRBV5-1 to TRBJ2-5; 10 nucleotides match TRBD2. The CDR3 loop spans 14 amino acids. The germline gives CDR1 SGHRS, CDR2 YFSETQ. J lost 5 bases, V lost 1 base, and 2 bases had no gene match. The chain's CDR3 is CASSLTTSGETQYF. CDR3 nucleotide sequence: TGCGCCAGCAGCTTGACGACTAGCGGGGAGACCCAGTACTTC.

The chain recombines TRBV15 with TRBJ1-2; D call uncertain. The CDR3 is 13 amino acids. Germline V lookup: CDR1 LNHNV, CDR2 YYDKDF (reference sequence). V was cut by 0 bases and J by 9 bases, with 11 bases left in between. The CDR3 DNA is TGTGCCACCAGCAGAGATGCGAGGAACAGCTACACCTTC. Protein sequence: CATSRDARNSYTF.

The chain is built from TRBV20-1 and TRBJ1-2; weak D call: TRBD1 (6 bases). Trimming shortened V by 6 bases and J by 4 bases, and 9 bases separated the two germline ends. Per germline, CDR1 DFQATT and CDR2 SNEGSKA (reference sequence). This CDR3 has 11 amino acids. The CDR3 bases are TGCAGTGCGGGGACACTCTATGGCTACACCTTC. Translation gives CSAGTLYGYTF.

The rearrangement links TRBV6-2 or TRBV6-3 to TRBJ1-1, with 8 bases fitting TRBD1. In germline, CDR1 is MNHEY, CDR2 SVGEGT. CDR3 size: 15 residues. With V trimmed by 5 bases and J by 4 bases, 9 bases remained unmatched. The CDR3 region has the DNA TGTGCCAGCAGTGCCTGGGACAGGACGGGCACTGAAGCTTTCTTT. This encodes CASSAWDRTGTEAFF.

The chain recombines TRBV18 with TRBJ1-1; D is uncertain. Germline V gene sequence: CDR1 KGHSH, CDR2 LQKENI. The CDR3 runs 15 residues. The V and J ends lost 3 bases and 2 bases respectively, with 13 bases between them. CDR3 in amino acids: CASSPFSTGNTEAFF. DNA of the CDR3: TGTGCCAGCTCACCTTTCTCAACGGGTAACACTGAAGCTTTCTTT.

The chain recombines TRBV10-2 with TRBJ1-2; D unresolved. The CDR3 extends over 12 amino acids. Germline CDR1 is WSHSY and CDR2 is SAAADI. Trimming removed 6 bases at V and 0 bases at J, with 5 bases between. The CDR3 DNA is TGCGCCAGCAGATTAGCTAACTATGGCTACACCTTC. Protein product: CASRLANYGYTF.

The V and J genes are TRBV7-3 and TRBJ2-3; 11 positions match TRBD2. This CDR3 region has 16 residues. CDR1 and CDR2 from the germline V gene are SGHTA and FQGTGA. With 4 bases clipped from V and 8 bases from J, the junction kept 11 bases outside the gene matches. CDR3 amino acids: CASSSSPTLAGGTQYF. The CDR3 nucleotides are TGTGCCAGCAGCTCCTCCCCCACCCTAGCGGGGGGTACGCAGTATTTT.

The chain uses TRBV2 and TRBJ2-2; 7 positions agree with TRBD1. Germline loops: CDR1 SNHLY, CDR2 FYNNEI. The CDR3 is 15 residues long. The J segment lost 2 bases and the V segment lost 6 bases, leaving 6 bases of the junction unmatched. CDR3 amino acids: CASSGQATNTGELFF. Written as DNA, the CDR3 is TGTGCCAGCAGCGGACAGGCCACCAACACCGGGGAGCTGTTTTTT.

The chain links TRBV3-1 (or the pseudogene TRBV3-2) to TRBJ2-3; 7 bases line up with TRBD2. From germline, CDR1 is LGHDT and CDR2 YNNKEL (reference sequence). Trimming removed 0 bases from V and 5 bases from J; junction bases left unmatched: 8. This CDR3 has 16 residues. The CDR3 loop reads CASSQDVALAGDTQYF. The DNA of the CDR3 is TGTGCCAGCAGCCAAGATGTCGCGTTAGCGGGAGATACGCAGTATTTT.

The chain employs TRBV28 and TRBJ2-2; weak D call: TRBD2 (6 bases). This CDR3 has 14 residues. Trimming took off 6 bases at V and 7 bases at J, with 15 bases between the two ends. The germline V gene has CDR1 MDHEN and CDR2 SYDVKM. The DNA of the CDR3 is TGTGCCAGCAGGCTAGGAGGGCCACACGGGGAGCTGTTTTTT. Protein: CASRLGGPHGELFF.

V usage is TRBV3-1 (or the pseudogene TRBV3-2) and J usage is TRBJ2-1; 10 bases map to TRBD2. V was clipped by 1 base and J by 6 bases; unmatched bases: 6. The CDR3 has 16 amino acids. CDR1 and CDR2 from the germline V gene are LGHDT and YNNKEL (reference sequence). CDR3 loop: CASSQVLLAGVNEQFF. In nucleotides, the CDR3 is TGTGCCAGCAGCCAAGTACTGCTAGCGGGAGTCAATGAGCAGTTCTTC.

The rearrangement uses TRBV2 and TRBJ2-1; TRBD2 agrees at 7 bases. CDR1 is SNHLY, CDR2 FYNNEI, per germline. J lost 3 bases, V lost 5 bases, and 7 bases had no gene match. The CDR3 is 15 residues long. The CDR3 bases are TGTGCCAGCAGTTCGGGTAGCGGGTTCTACAATGAGCAGTTCTTC. This translates into CASSSGSGFYNEQFF.

The chain is built from TRBV19 and TRBJ2-1; 8 bases line up with TRBD1. Germline V gene data show CDR1 as LNHDA and CDR2 as SQIVND (reference sequence). CDR3 length: 15 residues. J lost 8 bases, V lost 2 bases, and 8 bases had no gene match. The CDR3, as DNA: TGTGCCAGTAGTATAATTGAGACAGGGGCACATGAGCAGTTCTTC. This gives the protein CASSIIETGAHEQFF.

The chain links TRBV11-3 to TRBJ1-1; D perhaps matches TRBD1 (5 bases). CDR3 length equals 12 residues. CDR1 and CDR2 from the germline V gene are SGHNT and YENEEA. Trimming took off 2 bases at V and 12 bases at J, with 13 bases between the two ends. The CDR3 DNA reads TGTGCCAGCAGCTTATTGCAGGGCCGTACTTTCTTT. Amino acid sequence: CASSLLQGRTFF.

The chain couples TRBV29-1 to TRBJ1-2; D is unclear. This CDR3 region has 13 residues. Trimming took 0 bases from V and 7 from J, leaving 12 bases between them. CDR1 is SQVTM and CDR2 is ANQGSEA in the germline V gene. The CDR3 DNA is TGCAGCGTTGAAGATCGAGGACTCTCTGGCTACACCTTC. Protein product: CSVEDRGLSGYTF. The variable domain in full, with the rest retrieved from reference TRBV29-1 and TRBJ1-2, is SAVISQKPSRDICQRGTSLTIQCQVDSQVTMMFWYRQQPGQSLTLIATANQGSEATYESGFVIDKFPISRPNLTFSTLTVSNMSPEDSSIYLCSVEDRGLSGYTFGSGTRLTVV.

This clone is a singleton in its sample. The chain recombines TRBV19 with TRBJ1-6; 11 positions agree with TRBD1. From germline, CDR1 is LNHDA and CDR2 SQIVND (reference sequence). V gave up 4 bases and J gave up 7 bases; unmatched junction bases: 9. The CDR3 sequence is 17 residues long. This CDR3 reads CASSTRTGGTRNSPLHF. The CDR3 nucleotides are TGTGCCAGTAGTACCAGGACAGGGGGCACAAGGAATTCACCCCTCCACTTT. Together with reference TRBV19 and TRBJ1-6, the CDR3 gives the full variable domain: DGGITQSPKYLFRKEGQNVTLSCEQNLNHDAMYWYRQDPGQGLRLIYYSQIVNDFQKGDIAEGYSVSREKKESFPLTVTSAQKNPTAFYLCASSTRTGGTRNSPLHFGNGTRLTVT.

The chain is built from TRBV7-2 and TRBJ1-1; TRBD1 might be the D (6 bases). Per germline, CDR1 SGHTA and CDR2 FQGNSA. This CDR3 has 15 residues. Trimming took off 6 bases at V and 1 base at J, with 15 bases between the two ends. Here the CDR3 reads CASSTTLTGNTEAFF. The CDR3 DNA reads as TGTGCCAGCAGTACCACATTGACAGGGAACACTGAAGCTTTCTTT.

This chain joins TRBV27 and TRBJ1-5; possible D gene TRBD1, 6 bases. Looked up from germline, CDR1 is MNHEY and CDR2 is SMNVEV (reference sequence). V was cut by 2 bases and J by 2 bases, with 13 bases left in between. The CDR3 extends over 16 amino acids. The DNA of the CDR3 is TGTGCCAGCAGTTTAACTCGGGGGGGCGGCAATCAGCCCCAGCATTTT. The encoded protein is CASSLTRGGGNQPQHF.

This clone turned up a few times. This chain links TRBV6-5 with TRBJ1-5; 10 bases fit TRBD1. The CDR3 has 16 residues. Per germline, CDR1 MNHEY and CDR2 SVGAGI. V lost 1 base, J lost 3 bases, and 3 bases stayed unmatched. The CDR3 sequence: CASSYYGTGANQPQHF. CDR3 sequence (DNA): TGTGCCAGCAGTTACTATGGGACAGGGGCCAATCAGCCCCAGCATTTT.